These 26 T cell receptor beta chains were all obtained from the same sample, sequenced in a study of type 1 regulatory T cells. TCRdb itself ran the reads through MiXCR, one entry per CDR3 protein. The table includes around 69,000 distinct CDR3 sequences, 63% detected once. The antigens these receptors bind are not known. Input material: cultured T cells, either the whole culture or a sorted T cell fraction (not recorded which). Subset here: Tr1-enriched cell product generated in vitro against host alloantigens. The source is a human donor in good health.

V usage is TRBV7-3 and J usage is TRBJ2-3; D call uncertain. This CDR3 spans 13 amino acids. V lost 2 bases to trimming and J lost 3 bases, with 6 bases between them. The V gene's germline CDR1 is SGHTA and CDR2 FQGTGA. The CDR3 loop reads CASSLLRTDTQYF. The CDR3 DNA reads TGTGCCAGCAGCTTATTGCGAACAGATACGCAGTATTTT.

This clonotype came up once. This rearrangement joins TRBV6-1 to TRBJ1-2; D gene unclear. V was pared by 3 bases and J by 6 bases, with 17 bases between. CDR1 is MNHNS, CDR2 SASEGT, per germline. The CDR3 sequence is 15 residues long. CDR3 protein: CASSEGFFPSDGYTF. The CDR3 DNA follows: TGTGCCAGCAGTGAGGGTTTTTTCCCCTCTGATGGCTACACCTTC.

This sequence joins TRBV6-2 or TRBV6-3 and TRBJ1-5; D gene unclear. This CDR3 region has 16 residues. The germline V gene encodes CDR1 MNHEY and CDR2 SVGEGT. V lost 4 bases and J 1 base, leaving 14 bases between the germline ends. The CDR3 region is CASSSTEDGSNQPQHF. CDR3 nucleotides: TGTGCCAGCAGTTCTACCGAGGACGGGAGCAATCAGCCCCAGCATTTT.

This clonotype came up a few times. J is TRBJ2-7 and V is TRBV15; 7 bases are a match to TRBD2. After removal of 0 bases from V and 2 bases from J, the junction contained 4 bases not matched to a gene. This CDR3 region has 15 residues. Germline V CDR1 and CDR2: LNHNV, YYDKDF (reference sequence). CDR3 loop: CATSRDLAETYEQYF. The CDR3, as DNA: TGTGCCACCAGCAGAGATCTAGCGGAGACCTACGAGCAGTACTTC.

The V gene is TRBV20-1, the J gene TRBJ1-5, with 7 bases lining up with TRBD1. The CDR3 runs to 14 residues. The V and J ends lost 3 bases and 7 bases, in that order; junction bases with no gene match: 9. Per germline, CDR1 DFQATT and CDR2 SNEGSKA (reference sequence). The CDR3 here is CSASFQGVGQPQHF. CDR3 coding DNA: TGCAGTGCTAGTTTCCAGGGGGTTGGACAGCCCCAGCATTTT.

The chain is built from TRBV7-2 and TRBJ2-5; D remains unclear. This CDR3 region has 14 residues. The ends were cut back, 6 bases at V and 4 bases at J, with 15 bases in the middle. Germline V gives CDR1 SGHTA, CDR2 FQGNSA. CDR3 DNA sequence: TGTGCCAGCAGTCTCGGGCCCTTGGGAGAGACCCAGTACTTC. Translating it yields CASSLGPLGETQYF. The entire variable domain, with the rest obtained from reference TRBV7-2 and TRBJ2-5, is as follows: GAGVSQSPSNKVTEKGKDVELRCDPISGHTALYWYRQSLGQGLEFLIYFQGNSAPDKSGLPSDRFSAERTGGSVSTLTIQRTQQEDSAVYLCASSLGPLGETQYFGPGTRLLVL.

V is TRBV5-1 and J is TRBJ2-5; D ambiguous. Trimming stripped 10 bases from V and 5 bases from J, with 9 bases between. This CDR3 contains 10 residues. Germline CDR1 is SGHRS and CDR2 is YFSETQ. DNA of the CDR3: TGCGCCCACTATCTGGAGACCCAGTACTTC. Translating it yields CAHYLETQYF.

The chain joins TRBV9 to TRBJ2-2; D ambiguous. From germline, CDR1 is SGDLS and CDR2 YYNGEE. The CDR3 is made up of 13 amino acids. V lost 0 bases and J 6 bases, leaving 6 bases between the germline ends. CDR3 in DNA: TGTGCCAGCAGCGTAGCTGTTTCCGGGGAGCTGTTTTTT. Translating it yields CASSVAVSGELFF.

The chain employs TRBV29-1 and TRBJ2-7; D may be TRBD1 (6 bases). The CDR3 covers 13 residues. Germline CDR1 and CDR2: SQVTM and ANQGSEA. Trimming took off 6 bases at V and 5 bases at J, with 17 bases between the two ends. The CDR3 nucleotides read TGCAGCGTCACCCCGGGACCAGGGGACGAGCAGTACTTC. Translating gives CSVTPGPGDEQYF.

The chain combines TRBV20-1 with TRBJ1-1, with TRBD1 matching over 7 bases. The CDR3 is 16 amino acids. Germline CDR1 DFQATT, CDR2 SNEGSKA (reference sequence). V was clipped by 3 bases and J by 1 base; unmatched bases: 11. In DNA, the CDR3 is TGCAGTGCTAGGAAGGGCAGGGGGTGGAGGAACACTGAAGCTTTCTTT. Amino acids: CSARKGRGWRNTEAFF.

A single count supports this clonotype. Since no conserved phenylalanine or tryptophan closes the CDR3, a read error is the likely cause. This chain links TRBV3-1 with TRBJ2-5, with D perhaps TRBD1 (5 bases). The CDR3 runs to 14 residues. Trimming took off 4 bases at V and 5 bases at J, with 14 bases between the two ends. Germline V lookup: CDR1 LGHDT, CDR2 YNNKEL (reference sequence). CDR3 sequence (DNA): TGTGCCAGCAGCCCAACGTGGGCAGGGGAGACCCAGTACATC. Residues: CASSPTWAGETQYI.

This clonotype was counted a few times. The chain carries TRBV7-8 and TRBJ2-1; the match to TRBD2 covers 11 bases. Germline CDR1 is SGHVS and CDR2 is FQNEAQ. The CDR3 has 16 residues. Trimming at V came to 4 bases and at J to 4 bases, leaving 6 bases not matched to a gene. CDR3 bases: TGTGCCAGCAGCTCCCTGACTAGCGGGATTTACAATGAGCAGTTCTTC. It translates to CASSSLTSGIYNEQFF.

This clonotype came up a few times. V usage is TRBV7-3 and J usage is TRBJ2-2; 8 nucleotides align to TRBD2. Germline values: CDR1 SGHTA, CDR2 FQGTGA. J gave up 3 bases and V 2 bases, and 8 bases lay outside the gene matches. This CDR3 comprises 17 residues. The CDR3 sequence: CASSLLSGGGYTGELFF. DNA of the CDR3: TGTGCCAGCAGCTTACTTTCCGGGGGGGGTTACACCGGGGAGCTGTTTTTT. Full variable domain (remainder filled in from reference TRBV7-3 and TRBJ2-2): GAGVSQTPSNKVTEKGKYVELRCDPISGHTALYWYRQSLGQGPEFLIYFQGTGAADDSGLPNDRFFAVRPEGSVSTLKIQRTERGDSAVYLCASSLLSGGGYTGELFFGEGSRLTVL.

The chain combines TRBV6-1 with TRBJ1-2; D is uncertain. This CDR3 has 12 residues. V shed 7 bases and J shed 8 bases, with 14 bases lying between them. Germline loops: CDR1 MNHNS, CDR2 SASEGT. The CDR3 DNA reads TGTGCCAGCACTCCCACCCGGGAAGGCTACACCTTC. This encodes CASTPTREGYTF.

V usage is TRBV4-1 and J usage is TRBJ2-3; D is undetermined. V was cut by 4 bases and J by 4 bases, with 12 bases left in between. CDR1 is MGHRA, CDR2 YSYEKL, per germline. The CDR3 sequence is 14 residues long. The CDR3 coding sequence is TGCGCCAGCAGCCTTACGGGTTGGGCAGATACGCAGTATTTT. Residues: CASSLTGWADTQYF.

This clonotype showed up just a few times. V usage is TRBV6-6 and J usage is TRBJ2-1; D is unclear. Germline V gives CDR1 MNHNY, CDR2 SVGAGI (reference sequence). The V end lost 5 bases, the J end lost 9 bases, and 11 bases lay between the germline ends. The CDR3 loop spans 12 amino acids. The CDR3 here is CASSPGVGEQFF. The CDR3 DNA follows: TGTGCCAGCAGTCCTGGCGTGGGTGAGCAGTTCTTC.

V is TRBV5-1 and J is TRBJ2-2; 9 bases are shared with TRBD2. This CDR3 contains 16 residues. CDR1 is SGHRS, CDR2 YFSETQ, per germline. The trim removed 4 bases at V and 1 base at J, leaving 5 bases unmatched. The CDR3 coding sequence is TGCGCCAGCAGCGCCACTAGCGGGCAGAACACCGGGGAGCTGTTTTTT. This encodes CASSATSGQNTGELFF.

The gene calls are TRBV27 and TRBJ2-7; D may be TRBD2 (6 bases). The CDR3 consists of 14 residues. Germline values: CDR1 MNHEY, CDR2 SMNVEV (reference sequence). V lost 5 bases to trimming and J lost 1 base, with 12 bases between them. The CDR3 spells CASSRGGLSYEQYF. For the CDR3, the DNA is TGTGCCAGCAGTCGTGGGGGGTTATCCTACGAGCAGTACTTC.

The DNA for the CDR3 is TGTGCCAGCAGTGAGCGGGGAAGCACCGGGGAGCTGTTTTTT. This encodes CASSERGSTGELFF. This chain joins TRBV2 and TRBJ2-2, with D maybe TRBD2 (6 bases). Germline V CDR1 and CDR2: SNHLY, FYNNEI. The CDR3 runs to 14 residues. V lost 3 bases and J 4 bases, leaving 9 bases between the germline ends.

V is TRBV11-3 and J is TRBJ2-7; 10 nucleotides match TRBD2. CDR1 SGHNT and CDR2 YENEEA come from the germline V gene. V gave up 1 base and J gave up 2 bases; unmatched junction bases: 2. This CDR3 is 15 amino acids long. This CDR3 is CASSLGTSGPYEQYF. In nucleotides, the CDR3 is TGTGCCAGCAGCTTAGGGACTAGCGGACCCTACGAGCAGTACTTC.

V is TRBV5-1 and J is TRBJ2-1; the match to TRBD2 covers 7 bases. Unmatched junction bases numbered 11, after V lost 4 bases and J lost 7 bases. The CDR3 loop spans 15 amino acids. CDR1 is SGHRS, CDR2 YFSETQ, per germline. In DNA form, the CDR3 reads TGCGCCAGCAGCCCACGGGAGGCCGCGGGAAATGAGCAGTTCTTC. It yields the protein CASSPREAAGNEQFF.

The chain is built from TRBV23-1 and TRBJ2-5; 12 nucleotides agree with TRBD1. TRBV23-1 is designated an ORF whose function remains uncertain. The CDR3 runs 15 residues. Unmatched junction bases numbered 7, after V lost 6 bases and J lost 5 bases. CDR3 DNA: TGCGCCAGCAGCCGGGGGACAGGGGGCATGGAGACCCAGTACTTC. It translates to CASSRGTGGMETQYF.

The gene calls are TRBV7-2 and TRBJ2-7, with 10 bases lining up with TRBD2. Germline assignment: CDR1 SGHTA and CDR2 FQGNSA. With 5 bases clipped from V and 2 bases from J, the junction kept 6 bases outside the gene matches. CDR3 length: 15 amino acids. The CDR3 DNA follows: TGTGCCAGCAGCCCCGGACTAGCGGAGACCTACGAGCAGTACTTC. This encodes CASSPGLAETYEQYF.

This chain uses TRBV7-9 with TRBJ1-4; D gene uncertain. V lost 6 bases and J 0 bases, leaving 8 bases between the germline ends. Germline CDR1 SEHNR, CDR2 FQNEAQ (reference sequence). The CDR3 has 14 residues. The CDR3 DNA reads as TGTGCCAGCAGTGACCAAGCAACTAATGAAAAACTGTTTTTT. It specifies CASSDQATNEKLFF.

V is TRBV3-1 and J is TRBJ2-6, with D perhaps assigned TRBD1 or TRBD2 (5 bases each). The CDR3 covers 15 residues. Trimming removed 1 base at V and 2 bases at J, with 6 bases between. Germline CDR1 and CDR2: LGHDT and YNNKEL (reference sequence). CDR3 nucleotides: TGTGCCAGCAGCCAAGGAGGGGCTGGGGCCAACGTCCTGACTTTC. This encodes CASSQGGAGANVLTF.

This chain connects TRBV12-5 to TRBJ2-1; TRBD2 is a possible D gene (5 bases). The CDR3 sequence is 14 residues long. V was pared by 7 bases and J by 5 bases, with 15 bases between. Per germline, CDR1 LGHNT and CDR2 FRNRAP. The CDR3: CASAGGEIHNEQFF. The CDR3, as DNA: TGTGCTAGTGCCGGTGGGGAGATCCACAATGAGCAGTTCTTC.